These 27 T cell receptor beta chains were sequenced from one sample in a study of CXCR3-negative and CXCR3-positive naive CD8 T cells. cDNA libraries for TRB were generated by 5' RACE incorporating UMI labels. TCRdb re-called the 5' RACE reads and catalogs CDR3 proteins one per entry, DNA excluded. The sample table includes about 6,600 distinct CDR3 sequences. Sequenced input: naive CXCR3- CD8+ T cells from blood. As for subset: CD45RO-CCR7+CD27+CD95- naive CD8+ T cells lacking CXCR3 (TNR3-). Receptor source: a human donor in good health. Some clones in this sample may be carry-over from other donors' samples.

The CDR3 reads CASSGLTVTSGTYNEQFF. The chain recombines TRBV25-1 with TRBJ2-1; TCRdb gives TRBD2 as the D gene, but with no DNA this cannot be confirmed. CDR1 and CDR2 (germline): MGHDK, SYGVNS. CDR3 length equals 18 residues. Full variable domain (rest looked up from reference TRBV25-1 and TRBJ2-1): EADIYQTPRYLVIGTGKKITLECSQTMGHDKMYWYQQDPGMELHLIHYSYGVNSTEKGDLSSESTVSRIRTEHFPLTLESARPSHTSQYLCASSGLTVTSGTYNEQFFGPGTRLTVL.

This clonotype is classed as medium-sized (0.01 to 0.1%) by frequency. V usage is TRBV4-1 and J usage is TRBJ2-2; TCRdb designates TRBD2, a call that cannot be tested without DNA. Germline V gene sequence: CDR1 MGHRA, CDR2 YSYEKL. The CDR3 runs to 18 residues. CDR3 sequence: CASTEMGGLAGITGELFF.

This clonotype is classed as medium-sized by frequency. The chain combines TRBV20-1 with TRBJ2-7; TCRdb gives TRBD2 as the D gene, but with no DNA this cannot be confirmed. The CDR3 has 12 amino acids. Germline lookup yields CDR1 DFQATT and CDR2 SNEGSKA (reference sequence). The CDR3 loop reads CSARHSGYEQYF.

This clonotype shows up as medium-sized (0.01 to 0.1%) by frequency. J is TRBJ1-5 and V is TRBV20-1. Germline CDR1 is DFQATT and CDR2 is SNEGSKA (reference sequence). The CDR3 loop spans 13 amino acids. The chain's CDR3 is CSASRAHNQPQHF.

This clonotype is classed as medium-sized (0.01 to 0.1%) by frequency. The CDR3 here is CASSHSQGATDEQFF. This chain links TRBV3-1 with TRBJ2-1; there is no DNA to check the TCRdb D call of TRBD1. CDR3 length: 15 amino acids. Germline V lookup: CDR1 LGHDT, CDR2 YNNKEL (reference sequence).

This CDR3 is CASSFFRGSSYEQYF. The chain employs TRBV7-9 and TRBJ2-7; TCRdb lists TRBD1, though no DNA is available to test this call. Germline V gene data show CDR1 as SEHNR and CDR2 as FQNEAQ (reference sequence). This CDR3 is built from 15 residues.

According to its frequency, this clonotype is medium-sized. The chain employs TRBV27 and TRBJ2-7; the TRBD1 assignment by TCRdb is unverifiable without DNA. This CDR3 is 15 amino acids long. Germline V gives CDR1 MNHEY, CDR2 SMNVEV (reference sequence). CDR3 residues: CASSPGQGAFYEQYF.

This clonotype is identified as medium-sized (0.01 to 0.1%) from frequency. The chain recombines TRBV14 with TRBJ1-1. This CDR3 contains 14 residues. In germline, CDR1 is SGHDN, CDR2 FVKESK. The CDR3: CASSQENGWTEAFF.

This clonotype is labeled medium-sized based on frequency. The V and J genes are TRBV7-8 and TRBJ2-1. The germline V gene has CDR1 SGHVS and CDR2 FQNEAQ. CDR3 length: 15 amino acids. The CDR3 protein is CASSQLATSYNEQFF.

CDR3 protein: CASIQGTTSGDYEQYF. The chain links TRBV6-6 to TRBJ2-7; TCRdb reports TRBD2, a call that lacks DNA to check it against. The V gene's germline CDR1 is MNHNY and CDR2 SVGAGI (reference sequence). The CDR3 loop spans 16 amino acids.

V gene TRBV4-1 combines with J gene TRBJ2-1; absent DNA, TCRdb's TRBD2 call cannot be checked. The CDR3 spans 13 residues. In germline, CDR1 is MGHRA, CDR2 YSYEKL. Here the CDR3 reads CASSQKAGGGQFF.

J is TRBJ1-1 and V is TRBV10-3; as DNA is missing, the TRBD1 call by TCRdb cannot be tested. The germline V gene encodes CDR1 ENHRY and CDR2 SYGVKD. This CDR3 comprises 14 residues. CDR3 in amino acids: CAISEPGQDTEAFF.

The chain links TRBV29-1 to TRBJ2-3; TCRdb's D call of TRBD1 is untestable without DNA. CDR1 and CDR2 (germline): SQVTM, ANQGSEA. The CDR3 runs 14 residues. CDR3 region: CSARGGLGTDTQYF.

Measured by frequency, this clonotype is medium-sized (0.01 to 0.1%). This CDR3 is CSVEGGTVSETQYF. This chain uses TRBV29-1 with TRBJ2-5; lacking DNA, the TRBD1 call made by TCRdb goes unchecked. The germline V gene has CDR1 SQVTM and CDR2 ANQGSEA. The CDR3 spans 14 residues.

This clonotype is deemed medium-sized by its frequency. The rearrangement links TRBV29-1 to TRBJ1-1. Germline CDR1 SQVTM, CDR2 ANQGSEA. The CDR3 totals 13 residues. The CDR3 loop is CSVVIIRSTEAFF.

The chain couples TRBV2 to TRBJ2-1; TCRdb names TRBD1, which stays unverified in the absence of DNA. The CDR3 sequence is 16 residues long. CDR1 SNHLY and CDR2 FYNNEI come from the germline V gene. The CDR3 sequence is CASSGAGSHTYNEQFF.

The V gene is TRBV28, the J gene TRBJ1-4; no DNA is available, so the TRBD1 call from TCRdb remains unchecked. The CDR3 has 14 residues. CDR1 and CDR2 from the germline V gene are MDHEN and SYDVKM. The chain's CDR3 is CASRPGTGGEKLFF.

The V gene is TRBV7-9, the J gene TRBJ1-1. This CDR3 comprises 12 residues. CDR1 is SEHNR, CDR2 FQNEAQ, per germline (reference sequence). The CDR3 reads CASRPGGTEAFF. Together with reference TRBV7-9 and TRBJ1-1, the CDR3 gives the full variable domain: DTGVSQNPRHKITKRGQNVTFRCDPISEHNRLYWYRQTLGQGPEFLTYFQNEAQLEKSRLLSDRFSAERPKGSFSTLEIQRTEQGDSAMYLCASRPGGTEAFFGQGTRLTVV.

Its frequency marks this clonotype as medium-sized. Here the CDR3 reads CASSWSEDEQFF. This chain joins TRBV5-1 and TRBJ2-1. This CDR3 contains 12 residues. The germline V gene encodes CDR1 SGHRS and CDR2 YFSETQ.

This clonotype counts as medium-sized by frequency. The chain couples TRBV12-5 to TRBJ1-1. This CDR3 contains 13 residues. Germline V CDR1 and CDR2: LGHNT, FRNRAP. CDR3 sequence: CASGLWIYTEAFF.

This clonotype is labeled medium-sized based on frequency. J is TRBJ2-1 and V is TRBV29-1; the D call from TCRdb, TRBD1, cannot be confirmed without DNA. Germline V gives CDR1 SQVTM, CDR2 ANQGSEA. This CDR3 contains 16 residues. CDR3 loop: CSVVLFRGQWDNEQFF.

The V and J genes are TRBV7-9 and TRBJ1-2; TCRdb's D call, TRBD1, is unchecked because there is no DNA. Germline CDR1 reads SEHNR; CDR2 reads FQNEAQ (reference sequence). There are 14 residues in the CDR3. The CDR3 sequence is CASSLPLGREGYTF.

Considering frequency, this clonotype is medium-sized (0.01 to 0.1%). The gene calls are TRBV4-1 and TRBJ1-1; the D gene TCRdb calls, TRBD1, cannot be checked with no DNA. CDR3 length: 18 residues. Germline-derived CDR1 and CDR2 are MGHRA and YSYEKL. CDR3 loop: CASSPFRGTGGLNTEAFF.

This clonotype is deemed medium-sized by its frequency. This sequence joins TRBV5-1 and TRBJ2-1. The germline V gene encodes CDR1 SGHRS and CDR2 YFSETQ. CDR3 length equals 15 residues. Here the CDR3 reads CASSYTGSSYNEQFF.

According to its frequency, this clonotype is medium-sized. This rearrangement joins TRBV19 to TRBJ2-7; TCRdb picks TRBD1, but there is no DNA to check that call. Germline V gene data show CDR1 as LNHDA and CDR2 as SQIVND (reference sequence). The CDR3 covers 14 residues. The CDR3 region is CASSFTGPANEQYF.

This clonotype shows up as medium-sized by frequency. V is TRBV5-6 and J is TRBJ2-7. CDR3 length: 11 amino acids. CDR1 and CDR2 from the germline V gene are SGHDT and YYEEEE. The CDR3 loop reads CASSSSYEQYF.

This chain connects TRBV5-5 to TRBJ2-3. The CDR3 sequence is 16 residues long. Looked up from germline, CDR1 is SGHKS and CDR2 is YYEKEE (reference sequence). The CDR3: CASSWEPTTYTDTQYF.